This TCR beta chain was retrieved from a study of CD8+ T cells in alopecia areata. Study background: The study gave treated patients oral tofacitinib at 5 to 10 mg twice daily. Affected scalp percentage determined the severity score of treated patients.

As concerns this clone: Its antigen remains unknown.

RNA extraction was followed by reverse transcription into cDNA, which acted as the sequencing template. Here immunoSEQ multiplex PCR was the method, and the copy in TCRdb shows in-frame clones only, minus some. The sample shows 15,000 to 20,000 clones, over 50% of them seen only once. The germline V and J ends were trimmed by 4 bases and 12 bases, with 16 bases remaining between them. This CDR3 has 12 residues. Germline CDR1 and CDR2: SGHDT and YYEEEE. Findings and caveats of the study: Uncertainty about whether baseline CD8+ expansion is linked to response remains, with one nonresponder. Scalp lesions, especially in alopecia totalis/universalis, had higher clonality than normal scalp.

The treatment: oral pan-JAK inhibitor, 5-10 mg twice daily. Lesional scalp punch biopsies and peripheral blood came from alopecia areata patients. V and J are TRBV5-6 and TRBJ1-2, with TRBD1 as a possible D gene (5 bases). Here the sequenced sample was skin, taken at week 4, from a patient treated with tofacitinib. The receptor was isolated from a human donor with alopecia areata. The CDR3: CASSLPGRRNTF. The DNA for the CDR3 is TGTGCCAGCAGCCTTCCGGGACGCCGAAACACCTTC.